A selection of T cell receptor beta chains follows, all from one sample in a study of PD-L1 blockade in urothelial cancer. The repertoire was sequenced with immunoSEQ multiplex PCR; TCRdb's copy has only in-frame clones and lacks some. The sample has roughly 84,000 clones; 82% are singletons. Sequencing used PBMCs, obtained around atezolizumab (anti-PD-L1) treatment. The receptors were gathered from a man in his 70s with urothelial cancer. CDR3s include the opening cysteine and the closing phenylalanine or tryptophan. A D gene is named only where the DNA matches it firmly.

V	J	D	CDR3	DNA
TRBV7-3	TRBJ2-3	TRBD2	CASSPGLLNKTDTQYF	TGTGCCAGCAGTCCGGGACTATTGAACAAAACAGATACGCAGTATTTT
TRBV12-5	TRBJ2-5	.	CASGLDVAQETQYF	TGTGCTAGTGGTTTGGATGTAGCCCAAGAGACCCAGTACTTC
TRBV13	TRBJ2-1	.	CASSKGGGRGNEQFF	TGTGCCAGCAGCAAGGGGGGCGGGAGAGGGAATGAGCAGTTCTTC
TRBV27	TRBJ2-2	.	CASSLGTTGTGELFF	TGTGCCAGCAGTTTAGGAACTACAGGCACCGGGGAGCTGTTTTTT
TRBV29-1	TRBJ2-5	TRBD2	CSVSPSGRGETQYF	TGCAGCGTTTCCCCTAGCGGGAGAGGAGAGACCCAGTACTTC
TRBV11-2	TRBJ1-1	.	CASSLGIRTFF	TGTGCCAGCAGCTTGGGCATCCGAACTTTCTTT
TRBV10-3	TRBJ1-1	TRBD1	CAISRDRGTEAFF	TGTGCCATCAGCCGGGACAGGGGCACTGAAGCTTTCTTT
TRBV10-2	TRBJ1-1	.	CASIPGDRTNTEAFF	TGCGCCAGCATTCCGGGCGACAGGACGAACACTGAAGCTTTCTTT
TRBV5-1	TRBJ2-1	TRBD2	CASSFAAGGSGEQFF	TGCGCCAGCAGCTTCGCAGCGGGGGGCTCAGGGGAGCAGTTCTTC
TRBV7-6	TRBJ2-3	TRBD2	CASSLAGTSLNTQYF	TGTGCCAGCAGCTTAGCCGGGACTAGCTTGAATACGCAGTATTTT